Below, one T cell receptor beta chain is given with its context. The target antigen is unknown. This table comes from immunoSEQ multiplex PCR, and its TCRdb copy is limited to in-frame clones, with some not included. In the table there are some 110,000 clones, around 89% of which are singletons. Time point: peripheral blood 6 weeks after treatment start. Per the germline V gene, CDR1 is KGHSH and CDR2 is LQKENI. The CDR3 sequence is 15 residues long. The V and J ends lost 3 bases and 8 bases, in that order; junction bases with no gene match: 9. The source of the sample is a study of PD-L1 blockade in urothelial cancer. Study details: Patients commenced intravenous atezolizumab, 1,200 mg every 3 weeks, around 2014. About 90% of the roughly 30 patients were men with bladder-origin urothelial cancer. Blood gave a median about 150,000 T cells. Study-wide results and limits: Tumor-associated TCR clones expanded more in blood at 3 weeks in patients with durable benefit.

The gene calls are TRBV18 and TRBJ1-2, with TRBD1 matching 10 bases. This clonotype was sampled from a man in his fifties or sixties with urothelial cancer. The sequencing used PBMCs, collected around atezolizumab (anti-PD-L1) treatment. CDR3 bases: TGTGCCAGCTCACCGGAAGGGACAGGGGCTGGGGGCTACACCTTC. It translates to CASSPEGTGAGGYTF.